Here is one T cell receptor beta chain with its context. The antigen is undetermined. This entry is derived from a study of CD8+CD57+ T cells in acquired aplastic anemia. Overall study results and limits: Around 30 sequences, all CD8+ CDR3, were shared between patients and controls.

Previously, flow cytometry had revealed CD8+CD57+ cell expansion in the patients chosen for sequencing. The patients, all of them, had severe acquired aplastic anemia. CDR3 and TCR beta VDJ profiling relied on a genomic DNA template. From the reads, TCRdb called clonotypes with MiXCR, one entry per CDR3 protein. The sample holds about 250,000 distinct CDR3 sequences, approximately 45% seen once. The CDR3 is 14 amino acids. The germline V gene encodes CDR1 SGDLS and CDR2 YYNGEE. The V and J ends lost 0 bases and 2 bases respectively, with 8 bases between them. This chain links TRBV9 with TRBJ2-5; no clear D gene. The sequenced sample was sorted CD4+, CD8+, or CD8+CD57+ T cells (not recorded which) from PBMCs. This TCR was recovered from a human donor with aplastic anemia. The CDR3 DNA is TGTGCCAGCAGCGTAGCACTGGATCAAGAGACCCAGTACTTC. This sequence encodes CASSVALDQETQYF.